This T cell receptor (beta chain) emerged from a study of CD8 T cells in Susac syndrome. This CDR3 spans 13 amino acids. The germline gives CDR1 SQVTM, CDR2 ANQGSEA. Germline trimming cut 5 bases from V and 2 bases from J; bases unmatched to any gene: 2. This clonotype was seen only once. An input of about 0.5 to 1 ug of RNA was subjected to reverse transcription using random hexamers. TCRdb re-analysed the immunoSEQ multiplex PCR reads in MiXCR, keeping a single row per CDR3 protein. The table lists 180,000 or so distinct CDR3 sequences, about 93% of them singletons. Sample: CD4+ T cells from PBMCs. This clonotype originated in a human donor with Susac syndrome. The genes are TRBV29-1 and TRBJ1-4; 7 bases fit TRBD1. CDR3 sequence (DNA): TGCAGCGTTCTACAGGGGACTAATGAAAAACTGTTTTTT. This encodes CSVLQGTNEKLFF.